The 7 T cell receptor beta chains reported below all come from one sample, sequenced in a study of T cell responses to AZD1222 COVID-19 vaccine. The table came from immunoSEQ multiplex PCR; TCRdb's copy has only in-frame clones and leaves some out. The sample has 92,000 or so clones, about nine tenths seen once. The material was peripheral blood, obtained on day 0 of AZD1222 vaccination. The origin of the receptors is an adult in good health.

The rearrangement links TRBV5-1 to TRBJ1-1; D gene ambiguous. The germline CDR1 and CDR2 sequences are SGHRS and YFSETQ. This CDR3 region has 12 residues. V was trimmed by 2 bases and J by 6 bases, leaving 8 bases between them. The CDR3 DNA reads TGCGCCAGCAGCTTACGGTCATCTGAAGCTTTCTTT. This translates into CASSLRSSEAFF. Complete variable domain (other parts from reference TRBV5-1 and TRBJ1-1): KAGVTQTPRYLIKTRGQQVTLSCSPISGHRSVSWYQQTPGQGLQFLFEYFSETQRNKGNFPGRFSGRQFSNSRSEMNVSTLELGDSALYLCASSLRSSEAFFGQGTRLTVV.

This clone was seen a few times. The gene calls are TRBV5-1 and TRBJ1-5; D is possibly TRBD1 (6 bases). The V gene lost 4 bases and the J gene lost 0 bases, with 11 bases spanning the gap. The germline gives CDR1 SGHRS, CDR2 YFSETQ. The CDR3 consists of 15 residues. CDR3 loop: CASSPGQYSNQPQHF. DNA for the CDR3: TGCGCCAGCAGCCCCGGACAGTATAGCAATCAGCCCCAGCATTTT.

The V call is TRBV4-1, the J call TRBJ1-3; D is perhaps TRBD1 (6 bases). From germline, CDR1 is MGHRA and CDR2 YSYEKL. Trimming took 4 bases from V and 0 from J, leaving 13 bases between them. The CDR3 runs 16 residues. The CDR3 nucleotides are TGCGCCAGCAGCCCCCGCGGGGGCAGCTCTGGAAACACCATATATTTT. Translation gives CASSPRGGSSGNTIYF.

The V gene is TRBV5-5, the J gene TRBJ2-7; TRBD1 is a possible D gene (5 bases). The germline V gene encodes CDR1 SGHKS and CDR2 YYEKEE (reference sequence). CDR3 length: 14 amino acids. V was clipped by 2 bases and J by 7 bases, with 16 bases between them. Here the CDR3 DNA reads TGTGCCAGCAGCTTAGGGCCCAGGGTAGGGGAGCAGTACTTC. Translation gives CASSLGPRVGEQYF.

This clone appeared a single time. The rearrangement links TRBV2 to TRBJ1-5; 9 nucleotides line up with TRBD1. Germline CDR1 is SNHLY and CDR2 is FYNNEI. The V and J ends lost 5 bases and 4 bases, in that order; junction bases with no gene match: 6. The CDR3 spans 15 residues. The CDR3 DNA sequence: TGTGCCAGCAGTCAAAGGGACAGGGTAAATCAGCCCCAGCATTTT. Translating it yields CASSQRDRVNQPQHF.

DNA of the CDR3: TGTGCCAGCAGGAGGACAGCCGCCGCCTATGGCTACACCTTC. This sequence encodes CASRRTAAAYGYTF. This chain joins TRBV6-5 and TRBJ1-2; D is perhaps TRBD1 (6 bases). V lost 6 bases to trimming and J lost 4 bases, with 15 bases between them. The germline V gene encodes CDR1 MNHEY and CDR2 SVGAGI. The CDR3 runs 14 residues.

This chain joins TRBV7-8 and TRBJ2-7; D possibly corresponds to TRBD2 (5 bases). This CDR3 is 15 amino acids long. V was shortened by 1 base and J by 5 bases, with 15 bases between the two germline ends. CDR1 SGHVS and CDR2 FQNEAQ come from the germline V gene. The CDR3 reads CASSLVGGFVHEQYF. DNA for the CDR3: TGTGCCAGCAGCTTAGTCGGCGGGTTCGTTCACGAGCAGTACTTC.